The rows below give T cell receptor beta chains drawn from one sample of a study of graft-versus-host responses after intestinal transplantation. This table comes from immunoSEQ multiplex PCR, and its TCRdb copy is limited to in-frame clones, with some not included. The sample has fewer than 95,000 clones; roughly 90% are singletons. These receptors lack a known antigen. The sample consisted of unstimulated CD8+ T cells sorted from spleen or lymph node cells, taken before transplant. These receptors all stem from a human donor who was the organ donor for an intestinal transplant. The CDR3 runs from the conserved cysteine through the conserved F or W. The D gene is left open where the match is weak. The size of a clone is reported for some rows only, either as once, few or many, or as a class for expanded clones.

J gene,V gene,D gene,clone size,CDR3 DNA,CDR3 protein
TRBJ1-4,TRBV11-2,TRBD1,.,TGTGCCAGCAGCGGTGACAGGGAGCTCGAAAAACTGTTTTTT,CASSGDRELEKLFF
TRBJ1-6,TRBV4-2,TRBD1,once,TGTGCCAGCAGCCAAGCTGCAGGGGGCCTGGGGTCACCCCTCCACTTT,CASSQAAGGLGSPLHF
TRBJ1-6,TRBV30,TRBD1,.,TGTGCCTGGGACAGAGGCCAGGGGGCAAGGCCCCTCCACTTT,CAWDRGQGARPLHF
TRBJ2-3,TRBV7-9,.,.,TGTGCCAGCAGTCAAATAGCGGATACGCAGTATTTT,CASSQIADTQYF
TRBJ2-7,TRBV4-3,TRBD2,.,TGCGCCAGCAGCCTTGGGACTAGCGGGGCACTCTCCTACGAGCAGTACTTC,CASSLGTSGALSYEQYF
TRBJ2-7,TRBV4-1,.,.,TGCGCCAGCAGCCAAGGCCCGGGGGGCCCTTACGAGCAGTACTTC,CASSQGPGGPYEQYF
TRBJ1-2,TRBV4-3,TRBD1,.,TGCGCCAGCAGCCAAGATAGGGGGCCCTATGGCTACACCTTC,CASSQDRGPYGYTF
TRBJ1-1,TRBV30,TRBD1,.,TGTGCCTGGAGTGCAGGGGGCACTGAAGCTTTCTTT,CAWSAGGTEAFF
TRBJ1-1,TRBV19,.,.,TGTGCCAGTAGTGCGGTGGCTGAAGCTTTCTTT,CASSAVAEAFF
TRBJ2-1,TRBV27,.,.,TGTGCCAGCAGTTTGGGGGCCAACTCCTACAATGAGCAGTTCTTC,CASSLGANSYNEQFF
TRBJ1-1,TRBV5-6,.,.,TGTGCCAGCAGCTTGGATGGGGCGTTCGATGCTTTCTTT,CASSLDGAFDAFF
TRBJ2-7,TRBV6-5,TRBD1,.,TGTGCCAGCAGTGGCGGGACAGGGGGCTACGAGCAGTACTTC,CASSGGTGGYEQYF
TRBJ2-7,TRBV6-5,.,.,TGTGCCAGCAGTCTACAGGTCCTCTCCTACGAGCAGTACTTC,CASSLQVLSYEQYF
TRBJ1-4,TRBV5-4,.,.,TGTGCCAGCAGCTTGGGGAGGGGCGATGAAAAACTGTTTTTT,CASSLGRGDEKLFF
TRBJ1-1,TRBV19,TRBD1,.,TGTGCCAGTACGCCGGGACAGACAGAAGCTTTCTTT,CASTPGQTEAFF
TRBJ1-5,TRBV28,.,once,TGTGCCAGCAGTTTGGGGGACACGCAGCCCCAGCATTTT,CASSLGDTQPQHF
TRBJ1-4,TRBV15,TRBD1,.,TGTGCCACCAGCATTTACAGGGGGGGGTTTAATGAAAAACTGTTTTTT,CATSIYRGGFNEKLFF
TRBJ2-2,TRBV27,.,.,TGTGCCAGCAGCTCGGGGACAATTAGGAACACCGGGGAGCTGTTTTTT,CASSSGTIRNTGELFF
TRBJ1-2,TRBV2,.,once,TGTGCCAATCCCGTTATACAGGTTAACTATGGCTACACCTTC,CANPVIQVNYGYTF
TRBJ1-3,TRBV6-8,TRBD1,few,TGTGCCAGCAGTGAACAGGGGGCCGGAAACACCATATATTTT,CASSEQGAGNTIYF
TRBJ1-1,TRBV20-1,.,.,TGCAGTGCTCATTGGGGCCCTGAAGCTTTCTTT,CSAHWGPEAFF
TRBJ1-1,TRBV5-8,.,.,TGTGCCAGCAGGAGAGGGGGGGGGACTGAAGCTTTCTTT,CASRRGGGTEAFF
TRBJ2-7,TRBV13,TRBD2,.,TGTGCCAGCAGCTTAACCCCACTAGCGGGGGGGCTCCTATACGAGCAGTACTTC,CASSLTPLAGGLLYEQYF
TRBJ1-2,TRBV13,.,.,TGTGCCAGCAGCTTAGGCACTGGGCAGGATGGCTACACCTTC,CASSLGTGQDGYTF
TRBJ1-2,TRBV27,.,.,TGTGCCAGCAGTTTAGGCCAGAACTATGGCTACACCTTC,CASSLGQNYGYTF
TRBJ2-1,TRBV6-6,TRBD2,once,TGTGCCAGCAGTATACAGCGGGGGGCCTACAATGAGCAGTTCTTC,CASSIQRGAYNEQFF
TRBJ1-1,TRBV5-6,.,.,TGTGCCAGCAGCTTGATCGGGGGAAGTGAAGCTTTCTTT,CASSLIGGSEAFF